Shown below are 17 T cell receptor beta chains from a single sample sequenced in a study of T cells in Graves' hyperthyroidism and ophthalmopathy. It was RNA transcripts that yielded the amplified TCR beta CDR3 regions. When the TCR CDR3 underwent first-round RT-PCR, the HTBI primer set was used. TCRdb analysed the multiplex PCR reads with MiXCR anew, one entry per CDR3 protein. Of 250,000 or so distinct CDR3 sequences in the sample, 16% were seen once. Sample: blood. These receptors all come from a woman aged 18-30 years with Graves' ophthalmopathy.

The chain has TRBV28 and TRBJ2-3; TRBD1 agrees at 10 bases. V shed 4 bases and J 5 bases; nucleotides not matched to a gene: 6. The germline V gene has CDR1 MDHEN and CDR2 SYDVKM. CDR3 length: 15 residues. The CDR3 bases are TGTGCCAGCAGTTCTCTCGGGACAGGGGTAGATACGCAGTATTTT. Encoded protein: CASSSLGTGVDTQYF.

At least ten counts were recorded for this clonotype. J is TRBJ2-1 and V is TRBV2; D is uncertain. The CDR3 length is 13 residues. Trimming took 1 base from V and 4 from J, leaving 5 bases between them. CDR1 and CDR2 (germline): SNHLY, FYNNEI. Written as DNA, the CDR3 is TGTGCCAGCAGTGAAGATTTGTACAATGAGCAGTTCTTC. Translated, it gives CASSEDLYNEQFF.

This clonotype occurred a few times. This chain uses TRBV5-1 with TRBJ1-3; TRBD1 matches at 10 bases. The CDR3 loop spans 18 amino acids. With V trimmed by 4 bases and J by 0 bases, 10 bases remained unmatched. Looked up from germline, CDR1 is SGHRS and CDR2 is YFSETQ. CDR3 amino acids: CASSPRTRDRGSGNTIYF. CDR3 DNA sequence: TGCGCCAGCAGCCCCAGGACCCGGGACAGGGGCTCTGGAAACACCATATATTTT.

This clonotype has a count of ten or more. The rearrangement uses TRBV20-1 and TRBJ2-3, with unresolved D. Germline loops: CDR1 DFQATT, CDR2 SNEGSKA (reference sequence). V was clipped by 0 bases and J by 1 base, with 11 bases between them. The CDR3 contains 15 residues. This CDR3 reads CSARDMESGTDTQYF. The CDR3 DNA reads TGCAGTGCTAGAGATATGGAAAGCGGCACAGATACGCAGTATTTT.

This clonotype was counted at least ten times. This chain uses TRBV11-3 with TRBJ2-2; 7 bases match TRBD1. With V trimmed by 5 bases and J by 4 bases, 7 bases remained unmatched. The germline V gene has CDR1 SGHNT and CDR2 YENEEA. This CDR3 is 15 amino acids long. CDR3 bases: TGTGCCAGCAGCCTCTTGAACAGGGGCACCGGGGAGCTGTTTTTT. Protein: CASSLLNRGTGELFF.

The V gene is TRBV7-8, the J gene TRBJ2-1, with TRBD2 identical over 12 bases. CDR1 is SGHVS, CDR2 FQNEAQ, per germline. The CDR3 extends over 17 amino acids. With 5 bases clipped from V and 0 bases from J, the junction kept 5 bases outside the gene matches. The CDR3 sequence: CASSPRTSGVSYNEQFF. CDR3 bases: TGTGCCAGCAGCCCGAGGACTAGCGGGGTCTCCTACAATGAGCAGTTCTTC.

Ten or more counts support this clonotype. The chain is built from TRBV4-2 and TRBJ2-1, with D hard to call. The CDR3 sequence is 17 residues long. The V end lost 0 bases, the J end lost 2 bases, and 14 bases lay between the germline ends. Germline V CDR1 and CDR2: LGHNA, YNFKEQ. Here the CDR3 reads CASSQEAAENPYNEQFF. CDR3 sequence (DNA): TGTGCCAGCAGCCAAGAGGCGGCGGAAAACCCCTACAATGAGCAGTTCTTC.

This clonotype was recorded many times. The chain combines TRBV6-1 with TRBJ2-5; D is unresolved. The CDR3 covers 11 residues. Trimming pared 11 bases from V and 5 bases from J, leaving 12 bases between. Germline V lookup: CDR1 MNHNS, CDR2 SASEGT. CDR3 region: CAVKGQETQYF. CDR3 bases: TGTGCCGTCAAGGGTCAGGAGACCCAGTACTTC.

This chain connects TRBV19 to TRBJ2-1; D may be TRBD2 (7 bases). Germline-derived CDR1 and CDR2 are LNHDA and SQIVND (reference sequence). Trimming cost V 7 bases and J 2 bases, with 18 bases left between them. The CDR3 has 16 residues. The CDR3 DNA is TGTGCCAGTATGGGGGGGGGGGCTCAAACCTACAATGAGCAGTTCTTC. Its protein is CASMGGGAQTYNEQFF.

This sequence joins TRBV5-8 and TRBJ2-2; 14 bases fit TRBD2. Looked up from germline, CDR1 is SGHTS and CDR2 is YDEGEE. The trim removed 4 bases at V and 3 bases at J, leaving 5 bases unmatched. CDR3 length: 17 residues. CDR3 bases: TGTGCCAGCAGCGAACCGGGACTAGCGGGAGACACCGGGGAGCTGTTTTTT. It is translated as CASSEPGLAGDTGELFF.

The chain links TRBV3-1 to TRBJ1-4; D is possibly TRBD1 (6 bases). The ends were cut back, 2 bases at V and 7 bases at J, with 17 bases in the middle. The CDR3 is 16 residues long. Germline CDR1 LGHDT, CDR2 YNNKEL (reference sequence). CDR3: CASSQSTRGPREKLFF. CDR3 nucleotide sequence: TGTGCCAGCAGCCAATCAACCAGGGGACCGCGTGAAAAACTGTTTTTT.

This clonotype has at least ten counts. The chain carries TRBV4-3 and TRBJ2-7, with 10 bases aligning to TRBD2. The CDR3 consists of 15 residues. Per germline, CDR1 LGHNA and CDR2 YSLEER. Trimming took 1 base from V and 4 from J; bases not matched to a gene: 4. The CDR3 loop is CASSQGGTSAYEQYF. CDR3 in DNA: TGCGCCAGCAGCCAAGGAGGGACTAGCGCTTACGAGCAGTACTTC.

This clonotype was detected ten times or more. CDR3 sequence reads: CASSLSCVLVAGANEQYF. The CDR3 DNA follows: TGTGCCAGCAGCTTATCCTGCGTCTTGGTAGCGGGAGCCAACGAGCAGTACTTC. This rearrangement joins TRBV11-3 to TRBJ2-7, with 9 bases lining up with TRBD2. Germline V gene sequence: CDR1 SGHNT, CDR2 YENEEA. Germline trimming cut 2 bases from V and 5 bases from J; bases unmatched to any gene: 16. The CDR3 contains 18 residues.

The chain uses TRBV11-2 and TRBJ1-5, with D possibly TRBD1 on 6 matching bases. Germline V gene lookup returns CDR1 SGHAT and CDR2 FQNNGV. CDR3 length: 16 residues. Trimming took 4 bases from V and 7 from J, leaving 20 bases between them. CDR3: CASSSSKQGLRQPQHF. As DNA, the CDR3 is TGTGCCAGCAGCTCCTCAAAACAGGGATTACGCCAGCCCCAGCATTTT. The full variable domain, in which reference TRBV11-2 and TRBJ1-5 provide the parts outside the CDR3, is EAGVAQSPRYKIIEKRQSVAFWCNPISGHATLYWYQQILGQGPKLLIQFQNNGVVDDSQLPKDRFSAERLKGVDSTLKIQPAKLEDSAVYLCASSSSKQGLRQPQHFGDGTRLSIL.

The chain joins TRBV5-1 to TRBJ2-1, with 7 nucleotides matching TRBD2. The length of the CDR3 is 14 residues. Germline V gene data show CDR1 as SGHRS and CDR2 as YFSETQ. V shed 0 bases, J shed 4 bases, and the junction held 1 base outside the gene matches. This chain's CDR3 is CASSLVGGYNEQFF. CDR3 nucleotides: TGCGCCAGCAGCTTGGTCGGGGGGTACAATGAGCAGTTCTTC.

This clonotype showed up many times. This chain links TRBV7-3 with TRBJ2-5, with D perhaps given as TRBD1 or TRBD2 (5 bases each). The CDR3 loop spans 13 amino acids. Germline V gene data show CDR1 as SGHTA and CDR2 as FQGTGA. V was pared by 5 bases and J by 4 bases, with 11 bases between. The CDR3 region has the DNA TGTGCCAGCAGCCCAGTTGGGGGAGAGACCCAGTACTTC. Residues: CASSPVGGETQYF.

The chain employs TRBV30 and TRBJ1-2; D unclear. This CDR3 is 15 amino acids long. Germline lookup yields CDR1 GTSNPN and CDR2 SVGIG (reference sequence). Trimming took 0 bases from V and 2 from J, leaving 13 bases between them. This CDR3 is CAWSVRVTPNYGYTF. CDR3 nucleotide sequence: TGTGCCTGGAGTGTTCGGGTTACGCCGAACTATGGCTACACCTTC.